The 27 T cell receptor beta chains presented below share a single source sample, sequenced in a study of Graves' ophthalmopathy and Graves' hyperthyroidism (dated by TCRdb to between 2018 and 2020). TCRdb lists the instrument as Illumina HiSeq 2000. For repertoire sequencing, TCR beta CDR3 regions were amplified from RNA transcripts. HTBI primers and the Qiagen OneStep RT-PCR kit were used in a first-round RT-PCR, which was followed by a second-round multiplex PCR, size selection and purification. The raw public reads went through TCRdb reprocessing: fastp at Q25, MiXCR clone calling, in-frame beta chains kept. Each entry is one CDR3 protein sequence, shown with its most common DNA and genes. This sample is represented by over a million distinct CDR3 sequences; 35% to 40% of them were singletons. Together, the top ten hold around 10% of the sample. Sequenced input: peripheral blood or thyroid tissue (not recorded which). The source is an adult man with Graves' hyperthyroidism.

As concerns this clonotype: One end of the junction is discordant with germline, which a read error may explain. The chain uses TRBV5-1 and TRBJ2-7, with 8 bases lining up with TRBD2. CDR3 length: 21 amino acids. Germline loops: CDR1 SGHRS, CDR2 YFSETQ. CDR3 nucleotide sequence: TGTGCCAGCAGCTTGGCCCCTAAAGCGGGACTAGGGAACCACTACGAGCATTTAAAGTACTTC. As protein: CASSLAPKAGLGNHYEHLKYF.

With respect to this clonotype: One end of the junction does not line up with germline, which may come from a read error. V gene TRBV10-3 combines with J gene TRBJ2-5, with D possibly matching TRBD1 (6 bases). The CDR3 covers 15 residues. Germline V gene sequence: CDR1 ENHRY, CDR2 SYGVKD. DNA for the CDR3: TGTGCCAGCAGTCCCCTGGGGGCCCTACAAGAGACCCAGTACTTC. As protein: CASSPLGALQETQYF.

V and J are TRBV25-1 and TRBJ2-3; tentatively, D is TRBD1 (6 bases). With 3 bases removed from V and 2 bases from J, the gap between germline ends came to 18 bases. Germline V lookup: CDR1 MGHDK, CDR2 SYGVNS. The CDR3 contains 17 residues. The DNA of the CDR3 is TGTGCCAGCAGTGATCGGTTTTTGGGGACAAACACAGATACGCAGTATTTT. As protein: CASSDRFLGTNTDTQYF.

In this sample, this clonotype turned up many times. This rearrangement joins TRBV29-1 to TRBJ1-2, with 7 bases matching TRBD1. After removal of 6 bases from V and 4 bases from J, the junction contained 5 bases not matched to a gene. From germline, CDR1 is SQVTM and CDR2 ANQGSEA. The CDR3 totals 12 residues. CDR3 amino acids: CSVRGQFYGYTF. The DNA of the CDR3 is TGCAGCGTGAGGGGACAGTTCTATGGCTACACCTTC.

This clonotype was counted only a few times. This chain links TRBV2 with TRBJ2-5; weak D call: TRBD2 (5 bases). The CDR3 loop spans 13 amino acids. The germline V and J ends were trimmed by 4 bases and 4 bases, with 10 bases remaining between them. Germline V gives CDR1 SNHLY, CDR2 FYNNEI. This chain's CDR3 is CASSGLPTETQYF. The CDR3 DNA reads TGTGCCAGCAGTGGACTACCGACAGAGACCCAGTACTTC. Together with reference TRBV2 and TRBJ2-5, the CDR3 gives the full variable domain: EPEVTQTPSHQVTQMGQEVILRCVPISNHLYFYWYRQILGQKVEFLVSFYNNEISEKSEIFDDQFSVERPDGSNFTLKIRSTKLEDSAMYFCASSGLPTETQYFGPGTRLLVL.

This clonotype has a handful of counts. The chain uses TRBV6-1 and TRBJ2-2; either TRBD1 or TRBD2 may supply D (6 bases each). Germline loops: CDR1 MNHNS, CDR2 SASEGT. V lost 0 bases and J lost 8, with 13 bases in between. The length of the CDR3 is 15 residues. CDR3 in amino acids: CASSEAKGGPGELFF. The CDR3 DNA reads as TGTGCCAGCAGTGAAGCGAAGGGGGGCCCGGGGGAGCTGTTTTTT.

The CDR3 DNA reads as TGCAGCGTTGAAGAAGGGTCGGGAGAAAAACTGTTTTTT. Its translation: CSVEEGSGEKLFF. The chain links TRBV29-1 to TRBJ1-4; D gene uncertain. Germline V gene data show CDR1 as SQVTM and CDR2 as ANQGSEA. V lost 0 bases and J 8 bases, leaving 10 bases between the germline ends. The CDR3 spans 13 residues.

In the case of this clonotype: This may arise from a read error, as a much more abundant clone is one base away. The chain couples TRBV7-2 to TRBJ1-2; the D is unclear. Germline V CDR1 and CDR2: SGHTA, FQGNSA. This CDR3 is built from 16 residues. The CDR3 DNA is TGCGCCAGCAGCCAAGATGGGAAGGGAGTAAGCTATGGCTACACCTTC. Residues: CASSQDGKGVSYGYTF. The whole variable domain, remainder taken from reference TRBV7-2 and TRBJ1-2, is GAGVSQSPSNKVTEKGKDVELRCDPISGHTALYWYRQSLGQGLEFLIYFQGNSAPDKSGLPSDRFSAERTGGSVSTLTIQRTQQEDSAVYLCASSQDGKGVSYGYTFGSGTRLTVV.

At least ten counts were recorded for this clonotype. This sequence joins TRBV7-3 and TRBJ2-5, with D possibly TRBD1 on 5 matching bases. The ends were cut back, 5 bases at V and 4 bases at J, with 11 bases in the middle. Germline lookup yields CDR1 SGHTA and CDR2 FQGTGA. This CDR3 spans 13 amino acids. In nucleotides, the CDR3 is TGTGCCAGCAGCAACAGGCTCGGAGAGACCCAGTACTTC. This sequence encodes CASSNRLGETQYF.

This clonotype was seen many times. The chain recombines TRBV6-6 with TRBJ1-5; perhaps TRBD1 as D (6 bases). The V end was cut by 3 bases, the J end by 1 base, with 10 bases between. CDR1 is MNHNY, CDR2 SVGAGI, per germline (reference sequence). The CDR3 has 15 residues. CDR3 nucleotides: TGTGCCAGCAGTTATGGGACACCCAGCAATCAGCCCCAGCATTTT. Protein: CASSYGTPSNQPQHF.

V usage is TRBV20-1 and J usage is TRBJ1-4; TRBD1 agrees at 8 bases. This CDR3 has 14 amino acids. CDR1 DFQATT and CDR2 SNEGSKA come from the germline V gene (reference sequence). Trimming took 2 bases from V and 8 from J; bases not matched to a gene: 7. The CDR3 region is CSARNQGAGEKLFF. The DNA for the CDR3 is TGCAGTGCTAGAAACCAGGGGGCTGGGGAAAAACTGTTTTTT.

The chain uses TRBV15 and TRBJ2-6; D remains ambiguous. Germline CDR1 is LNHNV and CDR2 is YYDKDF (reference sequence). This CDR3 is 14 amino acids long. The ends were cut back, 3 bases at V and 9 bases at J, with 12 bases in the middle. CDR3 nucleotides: TGTGCCACCAGCAGCTCCCGTTCCGGCAACGTCCTGACTTTC. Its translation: CATSSSRSGNVLTF. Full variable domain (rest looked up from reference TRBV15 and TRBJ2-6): DAMVIQNPRYQVTQFGKPVTLSCSQTLNHNVMYWYQQKSSQAPKLLFHYYDKDFNNEADTPDNFQSRRPNTSFCFLDIRSPGLGDTAMYLCATSSSRSGNVLTFGAGSRLTVL.

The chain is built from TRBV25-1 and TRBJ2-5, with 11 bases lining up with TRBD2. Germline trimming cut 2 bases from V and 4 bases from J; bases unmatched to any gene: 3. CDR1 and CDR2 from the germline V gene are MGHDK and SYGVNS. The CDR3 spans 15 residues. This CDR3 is CASSELAGGLETQYF. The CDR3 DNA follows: TGTGCCAGCAGTGAACTAGCGGGAGGACTAGAGACCCAGTACTTC.

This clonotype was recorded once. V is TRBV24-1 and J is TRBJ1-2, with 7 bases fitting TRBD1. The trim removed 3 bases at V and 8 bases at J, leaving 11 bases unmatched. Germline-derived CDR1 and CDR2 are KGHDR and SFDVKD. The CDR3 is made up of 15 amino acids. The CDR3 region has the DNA TGTGCCACCAGTGATCCCGGGACAGAAAGGAAGGGCTACACCTTC. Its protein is CATSDPGTERKGYTF.

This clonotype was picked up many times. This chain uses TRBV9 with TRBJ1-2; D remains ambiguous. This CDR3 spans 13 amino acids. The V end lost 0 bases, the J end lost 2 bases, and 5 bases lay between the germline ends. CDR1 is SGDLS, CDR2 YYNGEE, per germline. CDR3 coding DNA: TGTGCCAGCAGCGTAGGAGGAAACTATGGCTACACCTTC. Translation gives CASSVGGNYGYTF.

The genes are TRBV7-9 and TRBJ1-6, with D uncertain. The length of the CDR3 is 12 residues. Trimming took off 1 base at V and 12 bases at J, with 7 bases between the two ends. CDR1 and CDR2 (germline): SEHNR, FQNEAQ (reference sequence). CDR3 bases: TGTGCCAGCAGCTTAGGCCGACAACCCCTCCACTTT. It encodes CASSLGRQPLHF. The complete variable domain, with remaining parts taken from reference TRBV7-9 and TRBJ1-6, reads DTGVSQNPRHKITKRGQNVTFRCDPISEHNRLYWYRQTLGQGPEFLTYFQNEAQLEKSRLLSDRFSAERPKGSFSTLEIQRTEQGDSAMYLCASSLGRQPLHFGNGTRLTVT.

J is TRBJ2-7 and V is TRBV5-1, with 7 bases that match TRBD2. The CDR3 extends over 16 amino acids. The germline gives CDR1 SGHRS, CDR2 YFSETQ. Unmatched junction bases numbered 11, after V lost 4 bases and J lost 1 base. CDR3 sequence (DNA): TGCGCCAGCAGCCCCGGGGGGAGGAGGGATTCCTACGAGCAGTACTTC. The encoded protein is CASSPGGRRDSYEQYF.

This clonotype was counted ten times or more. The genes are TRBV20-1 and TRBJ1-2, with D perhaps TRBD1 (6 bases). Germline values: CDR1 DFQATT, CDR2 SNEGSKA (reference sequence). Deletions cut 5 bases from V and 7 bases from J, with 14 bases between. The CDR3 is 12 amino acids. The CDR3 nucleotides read TGCAGTGCTGTCCGGGGGCAGGCTGGCTACACCTTC. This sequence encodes CSAVRGQAGYTF.

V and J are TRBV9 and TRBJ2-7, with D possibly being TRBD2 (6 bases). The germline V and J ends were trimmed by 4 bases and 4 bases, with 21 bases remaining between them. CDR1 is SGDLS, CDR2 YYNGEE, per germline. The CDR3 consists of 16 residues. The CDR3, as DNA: TGTGCCAGCAGCCCGGAGGGTCGCGGGACCGCGTACGAGCAGTACTTC. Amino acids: CASSPEGRGTAYEQYF.

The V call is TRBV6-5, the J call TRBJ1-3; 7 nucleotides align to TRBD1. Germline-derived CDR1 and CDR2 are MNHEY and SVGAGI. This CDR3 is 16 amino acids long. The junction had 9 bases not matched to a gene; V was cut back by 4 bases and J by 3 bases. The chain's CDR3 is CASSSPTGRNGNTIYF. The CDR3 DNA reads TGTGCCAGCAGTTCTCCGACAGGGCGTAATGGAAACACCATATATTTT.

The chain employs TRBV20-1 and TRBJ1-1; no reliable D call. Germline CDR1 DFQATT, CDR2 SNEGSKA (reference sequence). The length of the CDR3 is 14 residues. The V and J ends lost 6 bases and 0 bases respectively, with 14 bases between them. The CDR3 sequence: CSAEELGMNTEAFF. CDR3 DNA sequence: TGCAGTGCAGAGGAATTGGGCATGAACACTGAAGCTTTCTTT.

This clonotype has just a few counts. The CDR3 is CASSQGGTGFYEQYF. In DNA form, the CDR3 reads TGTGCCAGCAGCCAAGGTGGGACAGGGTTTTACGAGCAGTACTTC. The chain recombines TRBV3-1 with TRBJ2-7; TRBD1 agrees at 9 bases. Germline V gene data show CDR1 as LGHDT and CDR2 as YNNKEL (reference sequence). V shed 1 base, J shed 4 bases, and the junction held 5 bases outside the gene matches. CDR3 length equals 15 residues.

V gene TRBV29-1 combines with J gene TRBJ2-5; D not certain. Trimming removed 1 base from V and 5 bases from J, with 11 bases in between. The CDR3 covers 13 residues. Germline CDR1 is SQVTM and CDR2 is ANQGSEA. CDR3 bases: TGCAGCGTTGAAGGGACGCCCGGGGAGACCCAGTACTTC. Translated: CSVEGTPGETQYF.

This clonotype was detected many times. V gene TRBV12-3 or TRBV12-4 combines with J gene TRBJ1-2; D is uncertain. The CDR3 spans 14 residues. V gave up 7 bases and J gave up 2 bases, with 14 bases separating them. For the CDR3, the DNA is TGTGCCAGCACCTTAGACCAAGAAAACTATGGCTACACCTTC. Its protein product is CASTLDQENYGYTF.

The CDR3 loop is CASSFNRGVGPNTEAFF. The CDR3 bases are TGTGCCAGCAGTTTCAACAGGGGTGTGGGTCCGAACACTGAAGCTTTCTTT. The chain employs TRBV6-5 and TRBJ1-1; 7 bases agree with TRBD1. The CDR3 has 17 residues. Germline CDR1 MNHEY, CDR2 SVGAGI. Unmatched junction bases numbered 12, after V lost 4 bases and J lost 1 base.

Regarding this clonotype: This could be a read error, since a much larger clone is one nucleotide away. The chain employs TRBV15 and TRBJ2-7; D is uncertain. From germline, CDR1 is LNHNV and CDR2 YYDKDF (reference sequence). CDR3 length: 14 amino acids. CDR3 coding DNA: TGTGCCACCAGCAGAGATAATGGGCAGGTTGAGCAGCACTTC. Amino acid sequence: CATSRDNGQVEQHF.

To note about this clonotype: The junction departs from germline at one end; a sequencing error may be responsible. In DNA, the CDR3 is TGTGCCAGCAGTCCTCCCCTTGGGACTAAGAACACCGGGGAGCTGTACTTC. Its translation is CASSPPLGTKNTGELYF. The chain joins TRBV7-3 to TRBJ2-2, with 7 bases that match TRBD2. The CDR3 runs to 17 residues. Germline V gene sequence: CDR1 SGHTA, CDR2 FQGTGA.